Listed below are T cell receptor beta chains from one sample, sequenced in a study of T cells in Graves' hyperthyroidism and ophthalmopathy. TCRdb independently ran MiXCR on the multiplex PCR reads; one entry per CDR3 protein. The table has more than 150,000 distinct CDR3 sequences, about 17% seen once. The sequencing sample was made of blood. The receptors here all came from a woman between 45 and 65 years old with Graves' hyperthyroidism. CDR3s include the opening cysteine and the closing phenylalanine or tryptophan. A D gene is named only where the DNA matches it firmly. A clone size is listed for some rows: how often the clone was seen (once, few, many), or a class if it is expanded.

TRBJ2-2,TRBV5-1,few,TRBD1,TGCGCCAGCAGGAAGGGACAGCCGAACACCGGGGAGCTGTTTTTT,CASRKGQPNTGELFF
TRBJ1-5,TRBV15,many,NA,TGTGCCACCAGCAGAGGTGGGGCATTCGGGCAGCCCCAGCATTTT,CATSRGGAFGQPQHF
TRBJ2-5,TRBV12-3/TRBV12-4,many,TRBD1,TGTGCCAGCAGCCTCATAACAGGGGGCGAGACCCAGTACTTC,CASSLITGGETQYF
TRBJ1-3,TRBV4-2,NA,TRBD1,TGTGCCAGCAGCCAAGGCAGGGGGTCCTCTGGAAACACCATATATTTT,CASSQGRGSSGNTIYF
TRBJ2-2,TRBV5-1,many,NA,TGCGCCAGCAGCCGCACAGGGAACGCGAACACCGGGGAGCTGTTTTTT,CASSRTGNANTGELFF
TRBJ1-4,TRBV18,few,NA,TGTGCCAGCTCACCAGGGCGGGGTGGTGAAAAACTGTTTTTT,CASSPGRGGEKLFF
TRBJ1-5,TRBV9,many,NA,TGTGCCAGCAGTGCAGGGACCAATCAGCCCCAGCATTTT,CASSAGTNQPQHF
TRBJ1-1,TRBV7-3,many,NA,TGTGCCAGCAGCCCAGCGGGGGGGACTGAAGCTTTCTTT,CASSPAGGTEAFF
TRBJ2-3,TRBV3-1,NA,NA,TGTGCCAGCAGCCCCTCAAGGGGGGGCCCAGATACGCAGTATTTT,CASSPSRGGPDTQYF
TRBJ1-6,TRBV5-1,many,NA,TGCGCCAGCAGCGCCGGACAGCCAAATTCACCCCTCCACTTT,CASSAGQPNSPLHF
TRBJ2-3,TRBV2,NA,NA,TGTGCCAGCAGTCAGAGTAGCACAGATACGCAGTATTTT,CASSQSSTDTQYF
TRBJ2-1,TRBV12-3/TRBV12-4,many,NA,TGTGCCAGCAGTGTCGGACTATACAATGAGCAGTTCTTC,CASSVGLYNEQFF
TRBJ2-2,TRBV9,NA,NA,TGTGCCAGCAGCCCGCGGGCGGCGAACACCGGGGAGCTGTTTTTT,CASSPRAANTGELFF
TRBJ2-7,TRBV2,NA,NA,TGTGCCAGCATGGGGGGGCGCGACGAGCAGTACTTC,CASMGGRDEQYF
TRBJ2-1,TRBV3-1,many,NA,TGTGCCAGCACAAACAAGGGGTCCTCCTACAATGAGCAGTTCTTC,CASTNKGSSYNEQFF
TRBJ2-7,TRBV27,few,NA,TGTGCCAGCAGTTTAATCGCAGACCTTCTCTACGAGCAGTACTTC,CASSLIADLLYEQYF
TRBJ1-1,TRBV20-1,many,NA,TGCAGTGCTACCCGGGACGGTATAATGAACACTGAAGCTTTCTTT,CSATRDGIMNTEAFF
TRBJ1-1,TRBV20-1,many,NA,TGCAGTGCTAGGAGGGGCTCAAACACTGAAGCTTTCTTT,CSARRGSNTEAFF
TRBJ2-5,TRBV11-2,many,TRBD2,TGTGCCAGCAGCGGTGGACTAGCGGGGGTGGAGACCCAGTACTTC,CASSGGLAGVETQYF
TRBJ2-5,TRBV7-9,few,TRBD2,TGTGCCAGCAGCTCGGGGACTAGCGGGGGGAAGGGCCAGTACTTC,CASSSGTSGGKGQYF
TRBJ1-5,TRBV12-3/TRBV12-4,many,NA,TGTGCCAGCAGTTTAGGATATCAGGGTCAGCCCCAGCATTTT,CASSLGYQGQPQHF
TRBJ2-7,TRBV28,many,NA,TGTGCCAGCACCCAACAGGGGAGGGAGCAGTACTTC,CASTQQGREQYF
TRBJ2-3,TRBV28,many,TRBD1,TGTGCCAGCAGTTCGACAGGGGTCCTCACAGATACGCAGTATTTT,CASSSTGVLTDTQYF
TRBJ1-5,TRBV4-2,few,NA,TGTGCCAGCAGCCAAGGCCGGGACAGCAATCAGCCCCAGCATTTT,CASSQGRDSNQPQHF
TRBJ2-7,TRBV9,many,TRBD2,TGTGCCAGCAGCCCCGGGGGGGGATTCTCCTACGAGCAGTACTTC,CASSPGGGFSYEQYF
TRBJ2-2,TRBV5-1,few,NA,TGCGCCAGCAGCTTGGCAGATCACACCGGGGAGCTGTTTTTT,CASSLADHTGELFF
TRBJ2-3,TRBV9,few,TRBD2,TGTGCCAGCAGCTCCTTAGCGGGGGGGTTCACAGATACGCAGTATTTT,CASSSLAGGFTDTQYF
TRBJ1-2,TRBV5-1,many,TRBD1,TGCGCCAGCAGCTCCAGGGGGGCCGATCGTGGCTACACCTTC,CASSSRGADRGYTF
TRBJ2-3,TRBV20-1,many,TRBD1,TGCAGTGTAAGCCGGGACAGGGCTAGCACAGATACGCAGTATTTT,CSVSRDRASTDTQYF
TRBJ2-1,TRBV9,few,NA,TGTGCCTGCAGCGTAGGACCCGGGCTGAACAATGAGCAGTTCTTC,CACSVGPGLNNEQFF
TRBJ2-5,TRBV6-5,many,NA,TGTGCCAGCAGTTACTCGACTTTGGAGACCCAGTACTTC,CASSYSTLETQYF
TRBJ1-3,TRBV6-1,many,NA,TGTGCCAGCTGTGAAAGAGAGCCTAGAAACACCATATATTTT,CASCEREPRNTIYF
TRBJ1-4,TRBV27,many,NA,TGTGCCAGCAGTCGAGGACTGGGTGAAAAACTGTTTTTT,CASSRGLGEKLFF
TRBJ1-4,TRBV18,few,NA,TGTGCCAGCTCTCGTTCGGGGACTAATGAAAAACTGTTTTTT,CASSRSGTNEKLFF
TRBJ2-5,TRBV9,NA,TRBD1,TGTGCCAGCAGCGGGAGTGGCGGGACAGGGTTCCCCCAGTACTTC,CASSGSGGTGFPQYF
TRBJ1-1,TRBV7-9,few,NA,TGTGCCAGCAGCGGGCGACAGGCGAACACTGAAGCTTTCTTT,CASSGRQANTEAFF
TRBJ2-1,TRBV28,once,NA,TGTGCCAGCAGTTTTGGCCTAGCTTTACAGTTCTTC,CASSFGLALQFF
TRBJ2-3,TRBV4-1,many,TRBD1,TGCGCCAGCAGCTCGATCAGCGACAGGGCGGTTTGGACGCAGTATTTT,CASSSISDRAVWTQYF
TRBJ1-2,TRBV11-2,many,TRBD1,TGTGCCAGCAGCCATCTAGACAGGGGGGGGTATGGCTACACCTTC,CASSHLDRGGYGYTF
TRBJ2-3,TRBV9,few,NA,TGTGCCAGCAGCGTAGAGGGCGGCAGGCCAGATACGCAGTATTTT,CASSVEGGRPDTQYF
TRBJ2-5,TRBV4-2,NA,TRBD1,TGTGCCAGCAGTCGACGAAAGGGGGCTGGGGAGACCCAGTACTTC,CASSRRKGAGETQYF
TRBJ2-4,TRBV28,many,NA,TGTGCCAGCAACTCTCCAGCCAAAAACATTCAGTACTTC,CASNSPAKNIQYF
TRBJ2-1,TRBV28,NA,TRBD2,TGTGCCAGCAGTAGCGGGGGGGCCGTCAATGAGCAGTTCTTC,CASSSGGAVNEQFF
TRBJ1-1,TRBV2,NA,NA,TGTGCCAGCAGTGTTGGGGGAAGGGGCACTGAAGCTTTCTTT,CASSVGGRGTEAFF
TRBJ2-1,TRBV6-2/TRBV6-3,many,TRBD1,TGTGCCAGCAACGGACAGGGCCCCTACAATGAGCAGTTCTTC,CASNGQGPYNEQFF
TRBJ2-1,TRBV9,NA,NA,TGTGCCAGCAGCGTAGGTGGGACCAGCAGGGATGAGCAGTTCTTC,CASSVGGTSRDEQFF
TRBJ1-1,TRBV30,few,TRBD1,TGTGCCTGGAGGACGCCGGGGACAGGGGGCTCAGCTTTCTTT,CAWRTPGTGGSAFF
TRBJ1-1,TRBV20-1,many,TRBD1,TGCAGTGCTAGAGAGGACAGGGGGTCGAACACTGAAGCTTTCTTT,CSAREDRGSNTEAFF
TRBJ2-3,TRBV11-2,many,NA,TGTGCCAGCAGCTTTGACTCTAGTCGGGCAGATACGCAGTATTTT,CASSFDSSRADTQYF
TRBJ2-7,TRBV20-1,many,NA,TGCAGTGCTAGAGCCCGCCTCTCCTACGAGCAGTACTTC,CSARARLSYEQYF
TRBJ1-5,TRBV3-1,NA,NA,TGTGCCAGCAGCCAAGGGCAGATTAATCAGCCCCAGCATTTT,CASSQGQINQPQHF
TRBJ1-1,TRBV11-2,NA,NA,TGTGCCAGCAGCTCCCCAAATCTCCTTGAAGCTTTCTTT,CASSSPNLLEAFF
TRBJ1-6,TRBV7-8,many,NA,TGTGCCAGCAGCTTACAGGGTTCGCCCTATAATTCACCCCTCCACTTT,CASSLQGSPYNSPLHF
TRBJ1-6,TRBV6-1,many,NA,TGTGCCAGCAGTGAAAAGGGTGCGGGCCGCCTTAATTCACCCCTCCACTTT,CASSEKGAGRLNSPLHF
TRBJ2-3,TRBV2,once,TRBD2,TGTGCCAGCAGCGCCGGGACTAACACAGATACGCAGTATTTT,CASSAGTNTDTQYF
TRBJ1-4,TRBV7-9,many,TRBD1,TGTGCCAGCAGCGAGCGGGACAGACCTAATGAAAAACTGTTTTTT,CASSERDRPNEKLFF
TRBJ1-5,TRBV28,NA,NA,TGTGCCAGCATTTCAACAGGAAAATCCTTCGAGCATAGCAATCAGCCCCAGCATTTT,CASISTGKSFEHSNQPQHF
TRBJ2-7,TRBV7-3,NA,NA,TGTGCCAGCAGCCTAGGAACCCCCGGGAACAACTACGAGCAGTACTTC,CASSLGTPGNNYEQYF
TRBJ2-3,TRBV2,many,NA,TGTGCCAGCAGTGAATCACGGACTGTAACAGATACGCAGTATTTT,CASSESRTVTDTQYF
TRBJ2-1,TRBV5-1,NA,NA,TGCGCCAGCAGGAGGACTACCTCCTACAATGAGCAGTTCTTC,CASRRTTSYNEQFF